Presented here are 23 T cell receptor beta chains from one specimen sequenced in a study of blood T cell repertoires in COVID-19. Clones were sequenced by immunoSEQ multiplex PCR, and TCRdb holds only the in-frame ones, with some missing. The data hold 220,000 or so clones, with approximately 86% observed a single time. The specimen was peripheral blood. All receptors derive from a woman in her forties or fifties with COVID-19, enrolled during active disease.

This CDR3 is CASSVEVGQGAGDTQYF. In DNA, the CDR3 is TGTGCCAGCAGCGTAGAGGTAGGACAGGGGGCCGGAGATACGCAGTATTTT. The rearrangement uses TRBV9 and TRBJ2-3; TRBD1 matches at 11 bases. Germline-derived CDR1 and CDR2 are SGDLS and YYNGEE. The V and J ends lost 0 bases and 5 bases, in that order; junction bases with no gene match: 8. This CDR3 spans 17 amino acids.

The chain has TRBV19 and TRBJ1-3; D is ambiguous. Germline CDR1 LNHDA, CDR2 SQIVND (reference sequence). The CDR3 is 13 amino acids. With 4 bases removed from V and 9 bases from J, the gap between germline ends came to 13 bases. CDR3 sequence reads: CASSTSGMGTIYF. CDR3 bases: TGTGCCAGTAGTACCTCGGGTATGGGCACCATATATTTT.

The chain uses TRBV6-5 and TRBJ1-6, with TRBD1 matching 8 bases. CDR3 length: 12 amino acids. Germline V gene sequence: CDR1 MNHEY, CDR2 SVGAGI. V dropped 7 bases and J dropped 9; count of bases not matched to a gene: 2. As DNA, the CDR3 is TGTGCCAGCATGACAGGGGTTTCACCCCTCCACTTT. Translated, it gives CASMTGVSPLHF.

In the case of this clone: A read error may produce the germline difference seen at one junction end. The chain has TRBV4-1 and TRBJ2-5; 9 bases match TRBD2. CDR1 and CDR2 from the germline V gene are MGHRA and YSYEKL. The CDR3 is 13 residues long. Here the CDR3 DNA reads TGCGCCAGCAGCCAAGATCCGGCGGGGGGGAGACACTTC. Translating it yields CASSQDPAGGRHF.

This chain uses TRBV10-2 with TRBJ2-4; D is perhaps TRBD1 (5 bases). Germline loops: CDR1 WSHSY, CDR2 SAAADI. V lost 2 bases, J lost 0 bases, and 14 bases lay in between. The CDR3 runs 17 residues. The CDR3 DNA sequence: TGCGCCAGCAGTGAGAGGGGCAGAACACTAGCCAAAAACATTCAGTACTTC. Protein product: CASSERGRTLAKNIQYF.

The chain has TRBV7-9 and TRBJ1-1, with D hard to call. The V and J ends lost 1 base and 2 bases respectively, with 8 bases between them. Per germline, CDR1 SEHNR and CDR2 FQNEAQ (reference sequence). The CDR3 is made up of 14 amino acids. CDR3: CASSLEGRNTEAFF. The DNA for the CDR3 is TGTGCCAGCAGCTTAGAAGGGAGAAACACTGAAGCTTTCTTT. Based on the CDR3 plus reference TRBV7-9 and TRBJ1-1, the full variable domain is DTGVSQNPRHKITKRGQNVTFRCDPISEHNRLYWYRQTLGQGPEFLTYFQNEAQLEKSRLLSDRFSAERPKGSFSTLEIQRTEQGDSAMYLCASSLEGRNTEAFFGQGTRLTVV.

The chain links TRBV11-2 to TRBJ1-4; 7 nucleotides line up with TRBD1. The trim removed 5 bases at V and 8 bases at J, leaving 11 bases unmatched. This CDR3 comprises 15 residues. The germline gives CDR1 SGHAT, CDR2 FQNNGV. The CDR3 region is CASSQTGVLREKLFF. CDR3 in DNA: TGTGCCAGCAGCCAAACAGGGGTGTTAAGGGAAAAACTGTTTTTT.

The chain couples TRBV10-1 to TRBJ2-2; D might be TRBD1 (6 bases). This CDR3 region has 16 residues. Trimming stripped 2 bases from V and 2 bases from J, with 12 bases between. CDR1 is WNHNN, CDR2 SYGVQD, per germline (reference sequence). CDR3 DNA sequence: TGCGCCAGCAGTGAGCGCGTGGGGGCTAACACCGGGGAGCTGTTTTTT. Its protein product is CASSERVGANTGELFF.

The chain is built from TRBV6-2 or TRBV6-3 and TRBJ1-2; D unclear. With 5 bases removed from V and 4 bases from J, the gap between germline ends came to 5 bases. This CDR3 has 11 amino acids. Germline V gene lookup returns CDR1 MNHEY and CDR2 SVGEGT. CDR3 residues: CASSASYGYTF. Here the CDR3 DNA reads TGTGCCAGCAGTGCCAGCTATGGCTACACCTTC.

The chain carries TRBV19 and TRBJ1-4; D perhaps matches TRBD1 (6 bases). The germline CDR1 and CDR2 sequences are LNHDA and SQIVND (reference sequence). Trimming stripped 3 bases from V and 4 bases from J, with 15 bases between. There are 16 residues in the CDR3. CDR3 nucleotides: TGTGCCAGTAGTATGGTAGGGGGACGGAGTAATGAAAAACTGTTTTTT. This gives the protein CASSMVGGRSNEKLFF.

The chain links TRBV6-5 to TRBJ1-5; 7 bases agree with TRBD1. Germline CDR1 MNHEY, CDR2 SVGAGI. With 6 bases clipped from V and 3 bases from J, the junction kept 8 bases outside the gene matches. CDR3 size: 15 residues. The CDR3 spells CASRTGTAFNQPQHF. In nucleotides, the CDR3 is TGTGCCAGCAGAACCGGGACAGCTTTCAATCAGCCCCAGCATTTT.

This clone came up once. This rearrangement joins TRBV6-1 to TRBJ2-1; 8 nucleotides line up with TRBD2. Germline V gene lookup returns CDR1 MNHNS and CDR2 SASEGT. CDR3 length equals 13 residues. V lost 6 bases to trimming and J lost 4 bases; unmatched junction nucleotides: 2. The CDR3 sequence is CASRLADYNEQFF. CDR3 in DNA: TGTGCCAGCAGACTAGCGGATTACAATGAGCAGTTCTTC.

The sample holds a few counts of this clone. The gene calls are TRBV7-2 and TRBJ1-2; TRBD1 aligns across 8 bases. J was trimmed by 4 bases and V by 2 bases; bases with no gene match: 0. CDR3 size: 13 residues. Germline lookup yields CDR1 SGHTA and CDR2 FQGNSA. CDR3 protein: CASSLQGAYGYTF. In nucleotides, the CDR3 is TGTGCCAGCAGCTTACAGGGGGCCTATGGCTACACCTTC. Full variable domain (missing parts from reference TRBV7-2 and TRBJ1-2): GAGVSQSPSNKVTEKGKDVELRCDPISGHTALYWYRQSLGQGLEFLIYFQGNSAPDKSGLPSDRFSAERTGGSVSTLTIQRTQQEDSAVYLCASSLQGAYGYTFGSGTRLTVV.

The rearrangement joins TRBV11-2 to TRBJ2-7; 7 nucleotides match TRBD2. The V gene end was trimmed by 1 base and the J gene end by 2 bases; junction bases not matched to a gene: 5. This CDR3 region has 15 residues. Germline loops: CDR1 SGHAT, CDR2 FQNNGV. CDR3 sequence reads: CASSLGGGGTYEQYF. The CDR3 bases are TGTGCCAGCAGCTTAGGGGGGGGAGGTACCTACGAGCAGTACTTC.

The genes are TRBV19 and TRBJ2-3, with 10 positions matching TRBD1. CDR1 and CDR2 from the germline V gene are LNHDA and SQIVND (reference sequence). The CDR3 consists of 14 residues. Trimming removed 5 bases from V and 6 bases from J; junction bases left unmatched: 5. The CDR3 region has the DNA TGTGCCAGTAGTTGGGGGACAGGGGACGATACGCAGTATTTT. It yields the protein CASSWGTGDDTQYF.

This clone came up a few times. The CDR3 is CASSATTNEKLFF. Written as DNA, the CDR3 is TGTGCCAGCAGTGCTACAACTAATGAAAAACTGTTTTTT. The genes are TRBV2 and TRBJ1-4; D remains ambiguous. Per the germline V gene, CDR1 is SNHLY and CDR2 is FYNNEI. Deletions cut 4 bases from V and 0 bases from J, with 3 bases between. The CDR3 length is 13 residues.

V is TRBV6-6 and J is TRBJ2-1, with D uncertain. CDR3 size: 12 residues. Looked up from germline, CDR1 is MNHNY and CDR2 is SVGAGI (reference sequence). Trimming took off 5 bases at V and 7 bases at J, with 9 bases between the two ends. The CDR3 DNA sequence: TGTGCCAGCAGTCCCACCGGGAATGAGCAGTTCTTC. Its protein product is CASSPTGNEQFF.

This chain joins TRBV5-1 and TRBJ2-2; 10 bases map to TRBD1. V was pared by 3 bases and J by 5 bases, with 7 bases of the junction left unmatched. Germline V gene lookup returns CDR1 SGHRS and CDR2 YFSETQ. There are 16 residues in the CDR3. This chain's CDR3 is CASSSSGTGATGELFF. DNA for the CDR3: TGCGCCAGCAGCTCGTCCGGGACAGGGGCGACCGGGGAGCTGTTTTTT. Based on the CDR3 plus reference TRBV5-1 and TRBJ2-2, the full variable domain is KAGVTQTPRYLIKTRGQQVTLSCSPISGHRSVSWYQQTPGQGLQFLFEYFSETQRNKGNFPGRFSGRQFSNSRSEMNVSTLELGDSALYLCASSSSGTGATGELFFGEGSRLTVL.

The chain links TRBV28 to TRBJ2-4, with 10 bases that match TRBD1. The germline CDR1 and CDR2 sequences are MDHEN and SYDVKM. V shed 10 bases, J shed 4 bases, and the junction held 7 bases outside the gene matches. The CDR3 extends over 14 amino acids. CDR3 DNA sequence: TGTGCCACCTGGGACAGGGGCATTAAAAACATTCAGTACTTC. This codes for CATWDRGIKNIQYF.

This chain's CDR3 is CASSTYRGHFDNEQFF. For the CDR3, the DNA is TGTGCCAGCAGTACTTACAGGGGACATTTTGATAATGAGCAGTTCTTC. V is TRBV7-2 and J is TRBJ2-1; 7 nucleotides agree with TRBD1. Trimming took 6 bases from V and 7 from J; bases not matched to a gene: 15. Germline V gives CDR1 SGHTA, CDR2 FQGNSA. CDR3 size: 16 residues.

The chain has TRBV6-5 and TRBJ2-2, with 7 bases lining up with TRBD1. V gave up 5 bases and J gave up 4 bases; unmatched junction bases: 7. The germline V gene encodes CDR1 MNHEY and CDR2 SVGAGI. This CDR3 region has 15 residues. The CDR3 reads CASSPMTGTTGELFF. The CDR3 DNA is TGTGCCAGCAGTCCAATGACAGGGACCACCGGGGAGCTGTTTTTT.

The CDR3 region has the DNA TGTGCCACCAGTGATCAAGGCGGGGGGGGCACAGATACGCAGTATTTT. Its translation is CATSDQGGGGTDTQYF. This chain uses TRBV24-1 with TRBJ2-3; 9 bases line up with TRBD2. Losses at the gene ends were 3 bases for V and 1 base for J; bases not matched to a gene: 4. Per the germline V gene, CDR1 is KGHDR and CDR2 is SFDVKD. The CDR3 spans 16 residues.

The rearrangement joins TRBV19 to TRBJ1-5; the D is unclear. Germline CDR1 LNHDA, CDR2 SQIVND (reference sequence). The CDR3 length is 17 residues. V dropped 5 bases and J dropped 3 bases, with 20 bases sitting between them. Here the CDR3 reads CASSSYVWQVPNQPQHF. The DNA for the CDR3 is TGTGCCAGTAGTTCTTATGTATGGCAGGTCCCCAATCAGCCCCAGCATTTT.